This is a list of T cell receptor beta chains from one sample in a study of blood T cell repertoires in COVID-19. TCRdb's copy holds only in-frame clones and misses some; the assay was immunoSEQ multiplex PCR. The table lists some 460,000 clones, approximately 90% of them singletons. Material for sequencing was PBMCs or T cells enriched from blood (not recorded which). All receptors derive from a woman between 18 and 29 years old with acute COVID-19. Each CDR3 is given with its conserved first and last residue. D genes are given only for firm matches.

CDR3 DNA: TGCGCCAGCAGCCAACCCGGACAGGATTCCTCCTACGAGCAGTACTTC
CDR3 protein: CASSQPGQDSSYEQYF
J gene: TRBJ2-7
D gene: TRBD1
V gene: TRBV4-3

CDR3 DNA: TGTGCCAGCAGCTTTGGACTAGCGGGACAAGAGACCCAGTACTTC
CDR3 protein: CASSFGLAGQETQYF
J gene: TRBJ2-5
D gene: TRBD2
V gene: TRBV11-3

CDR3 DNA: TGTGCCAGCAGCCCAGGACAGGGACGAGGCTACACCTTC
CDR3 protein: CASSPGQGRGYTF
J gene: TRBJ1-2
D gene: TRBD1
V gene: TRBV9

CDR3 DNA: TGTGCCAGTAGTGGGGGGACTAGCGGGATCTACGAGCAGTACTTC
CDR3 protein: CASSGGTSGIYEQYF
J gene: TRBJ2-7
D gene: TRBD2
V gene: TRBV19

CDR3 DNA: TGTGCCGCAGGGGCGGACAGGGAGGACGAGCAGTACTTC
CDR3 protein: CAAGADREDEQYF
J gene: TRBJ2-7
D gene: TRBD1
V gene: TRBV6-1

CDR3 DNA: TGTGCCAGCAGCCAAGGGCGGGGCCGGTCCAATGAGCAGTTCTTC
CDR3 protein: CASSQGRGRSNEQFF
J gene: TRBJ2-1
D gene: NA
V gene: TRBV3-1/TRBV3-2

CDR3 DNA: TGCGCCAGCAGCTCGAGGGCCGGGGAGCTGTTTTTT
CDR3 protein: CASSSRAGELFF
J gene: TRBJ2-2
D gene: NA
V gene: TRBV5-1

CDR3 DNA: TGCGCCAGCAGTTATAGCGGGGCCATCTACGAGCAGTACTTC
CDR3 protein: CASSYSGAIYEQYF
J gene: TRBJ2-7
D gene: TRBD2
V gene: TRBV10-1

CDR3 DNA: TGTGCCAGCAGTTCGAACGGGGTGACTAATGAAAAACTGTTTTTT
CDR3 protein: CASSSNGVTNEKLFF
J gene: TRBJ1-4
D gene: NA
V gene: TRBV28

CDR3 DNA: TGTGCCAGCAGCTTGGAGGGGACAGGGATCTTC
CDR3 protein: CASSLEGTGIF
J gene: TRBJ1-2
D gene: TRBD1
V gene: TRBV5-6

CDR3 DNA: TGTGCCAGCAGCTTAAACTCTGACTCCCGTCAGTTCTTC
CDR3 protein: CASSLNSDSRQFF
J gene: TRBJ2-1
D gene: NA
V gene: TRBV7-2